This note documents a single TCR beta chain sequence. The antigen is unknown. The data were produced by immunoSEQ multiplex PCR, yet TCRdb's version contains in-frame clones alone and is incomplete. The repertoire holds approximately 60,000 clones, with less than 95% as singletons. The data were taken from a study of OX40 agonist ivuxolimab in advanced cancers. Study background: Patients' therapy was ivuxolimab, an antibody that acts as an agonist of OX40 (CD134). Aged about 20 to 85 with a mean of 60 years, they were less than 90% male. General study points: Both CD4+ and CD8+ T cell populations in blood had undergone clonal expansion by week 6 at 0.1 to 3.0 mg/kg. Certain nonresponding patients likewise had low normalized T-cell clonal expansion.

V was pared by 0 bases and J by 6 bases, with 9 bases between. Germline V lookup: CDR1 SGHAT, CDR2 FQNNGV. The CDR3 length is 13 residues. The chain joins TRBV11-2 to TRBJ2-7, with D unresolved. The source is an adult with an advanced solid tumor such as melanoma, head and neck, liver or kidney cancer. The sequencing used CD4+ or CD8+ T cells sorted from blood, collected in a trial of the OX40 agonist ivuxolimab. This chain's CDR3 is CASSLERLGEQYF. DNA of the CDR3: TGTGCCAGCAGCTTAGAGCGACTCGGCGAGCAGTACTTC.